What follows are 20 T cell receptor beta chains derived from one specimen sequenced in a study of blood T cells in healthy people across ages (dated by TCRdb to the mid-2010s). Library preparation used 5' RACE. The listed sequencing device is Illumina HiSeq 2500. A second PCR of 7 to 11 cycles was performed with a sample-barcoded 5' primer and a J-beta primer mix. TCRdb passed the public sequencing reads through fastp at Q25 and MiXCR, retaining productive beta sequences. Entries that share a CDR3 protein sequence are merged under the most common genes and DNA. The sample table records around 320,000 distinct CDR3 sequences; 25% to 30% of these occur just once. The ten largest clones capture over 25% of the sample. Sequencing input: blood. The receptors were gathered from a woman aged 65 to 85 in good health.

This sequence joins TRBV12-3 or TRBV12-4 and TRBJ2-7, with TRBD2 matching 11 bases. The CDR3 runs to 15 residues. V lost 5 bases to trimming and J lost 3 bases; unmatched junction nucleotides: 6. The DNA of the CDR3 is TGTGCCAGCAGTCCCGGGACTAGCGGACTCTACGAGCAGTACTTC. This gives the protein CASSPGTSGLYEQYF.

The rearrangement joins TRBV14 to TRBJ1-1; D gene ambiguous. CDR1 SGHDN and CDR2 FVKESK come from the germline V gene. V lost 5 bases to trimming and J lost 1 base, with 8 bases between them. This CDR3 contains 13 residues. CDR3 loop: CASSIGGNTEAFF. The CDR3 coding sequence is TGTGCCAGCAGCATAGGCGGGAACACTGAAGCTTTCTTT. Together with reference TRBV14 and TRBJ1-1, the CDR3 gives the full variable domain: EAGVTQFPSHSVIEKGQTVTLRCDPISGHDNLYWYRRVMGKEIKFLLHFVKESKQDESGMPNNRFLAERTGGTYSTLKVQPAELEDSGVYFCASSIGGNTEAFFGQGTRLTVV.

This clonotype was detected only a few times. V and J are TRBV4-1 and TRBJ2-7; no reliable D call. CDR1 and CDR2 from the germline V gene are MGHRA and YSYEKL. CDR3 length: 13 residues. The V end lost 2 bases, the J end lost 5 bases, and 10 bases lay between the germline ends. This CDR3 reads CASSQLDSHEQYF. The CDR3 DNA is TGCGCCAGCAGCCAACTCGATAGTCACGAGCAGTACTTC.

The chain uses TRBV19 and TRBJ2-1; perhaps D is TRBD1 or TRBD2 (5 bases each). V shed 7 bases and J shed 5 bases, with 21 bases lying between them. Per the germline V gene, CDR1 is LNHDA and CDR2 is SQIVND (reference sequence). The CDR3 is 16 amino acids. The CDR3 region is CASTAGSGTPDNEQFF. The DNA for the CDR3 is TGTGCCAGTACCGCGGGCTCTGGGACCCCGGACAATGAGCAGTTCTTC. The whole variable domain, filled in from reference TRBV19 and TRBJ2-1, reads DGGITQSPKYLFRKEGQNVTLSCEQNLNHDAMYWYRQDPGQGLRLIYYSQIVNDFQKGDIAEGYSVSREKKESFPLTVTSAQKNPTAFYLCASTAGSGTPDNEQFFGPGTRLTVL.

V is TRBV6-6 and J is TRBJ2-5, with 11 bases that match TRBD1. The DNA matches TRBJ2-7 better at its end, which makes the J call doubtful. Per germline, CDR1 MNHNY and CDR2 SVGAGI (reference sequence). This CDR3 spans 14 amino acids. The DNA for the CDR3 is TGTGCCAGCACCGACCGGGACAGGGGGTACGAGCAGTACTTC. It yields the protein CASTDRDRGYEQYF.

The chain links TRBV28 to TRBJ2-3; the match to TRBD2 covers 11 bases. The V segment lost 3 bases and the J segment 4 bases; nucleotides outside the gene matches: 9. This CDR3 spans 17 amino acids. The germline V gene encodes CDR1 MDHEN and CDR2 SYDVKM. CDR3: CASSFRFVSGRADTQYF. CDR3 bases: TGTGCCAGCAGTTTCCGTTTCGTTAGCGGGAGGGCAGATACGCAGTATTTT.

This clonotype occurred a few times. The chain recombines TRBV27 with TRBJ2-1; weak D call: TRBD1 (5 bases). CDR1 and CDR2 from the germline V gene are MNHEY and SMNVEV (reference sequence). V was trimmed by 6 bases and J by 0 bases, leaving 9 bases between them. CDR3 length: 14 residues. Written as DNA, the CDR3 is TGTGCCAGCAGGACTGACAGCTCCTACAATGAGCAGTTCTTC. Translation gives CASRTDSSYNEQFF.

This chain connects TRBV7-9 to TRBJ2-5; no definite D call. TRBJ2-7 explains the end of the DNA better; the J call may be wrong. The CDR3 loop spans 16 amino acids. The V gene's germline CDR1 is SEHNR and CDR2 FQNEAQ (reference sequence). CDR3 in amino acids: CASSLGSPRGDYEQYF. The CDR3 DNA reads TGTGCCAGCAGCTTAGGGTCCCCGCGCGGAGACTACGAGCAGTACTTC.

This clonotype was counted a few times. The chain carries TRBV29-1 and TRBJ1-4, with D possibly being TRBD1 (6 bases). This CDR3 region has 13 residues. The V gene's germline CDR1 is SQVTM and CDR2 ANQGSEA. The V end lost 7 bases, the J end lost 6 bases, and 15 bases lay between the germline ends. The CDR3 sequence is CSALAGGYEKLFF. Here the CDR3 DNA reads TGCAGCGCCTTGGCGGGGGGCTATGAAAAACTGTTTTTT.

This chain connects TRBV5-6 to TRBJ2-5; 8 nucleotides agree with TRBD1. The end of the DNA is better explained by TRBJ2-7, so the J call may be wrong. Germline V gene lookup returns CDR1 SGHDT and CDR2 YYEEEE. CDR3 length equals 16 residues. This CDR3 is CASSATGRDRIDEQYF. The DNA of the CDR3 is TGTGCCAGCAGCGCGACCGGCCGGGACAGGATTGACGAGCAGTACTTC.

CDR3 loop: CASSLWTNTGELFF. As DNA, the CDR3 is TGTGCCAGCAGTTTATGGACCAACACCGGGGAGCTGTTTTTT. The genes are TRBV12-3 or TRBV12-4 and TRBJ2-2; no reliable D call. This CDR3 is 14 amino acids long. Trimming took 2 bases from V and 2 from J, leaving 6 bases between them.

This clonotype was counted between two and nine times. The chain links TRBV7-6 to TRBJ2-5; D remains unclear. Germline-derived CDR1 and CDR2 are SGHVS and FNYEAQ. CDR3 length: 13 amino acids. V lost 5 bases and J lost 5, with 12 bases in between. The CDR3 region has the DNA TGTGCCAGCAGCCTCAGGCGCTCTGAGACCCAGTACTTC. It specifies CASSLRRSETQYF.

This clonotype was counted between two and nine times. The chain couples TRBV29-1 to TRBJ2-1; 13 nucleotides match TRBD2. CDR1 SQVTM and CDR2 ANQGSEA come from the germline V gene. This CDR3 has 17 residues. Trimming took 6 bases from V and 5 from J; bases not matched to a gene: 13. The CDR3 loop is CSVRRAIGLAGDNEQFF. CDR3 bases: TGCAGCGTCCGACGCGCAATAGGACTAGCGGGGGACAATGAGCAGTTCTTC.

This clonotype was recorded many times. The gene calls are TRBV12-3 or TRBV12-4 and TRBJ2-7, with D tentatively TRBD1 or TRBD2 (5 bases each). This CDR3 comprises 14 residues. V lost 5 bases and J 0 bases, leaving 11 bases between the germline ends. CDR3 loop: CASSLRDGSYEQYF. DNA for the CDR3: TGTGCCAGCAGTCTACGGGACGGCTCCTACGAGCAGTACTTC.

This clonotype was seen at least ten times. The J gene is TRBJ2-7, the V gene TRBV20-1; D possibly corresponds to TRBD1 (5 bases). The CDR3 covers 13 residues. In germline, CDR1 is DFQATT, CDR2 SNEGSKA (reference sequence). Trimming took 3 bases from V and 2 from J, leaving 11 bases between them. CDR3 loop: CSARSTGTYEQYF. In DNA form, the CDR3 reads TGCAGTGCTAGGAGCACAGGTACCTACGAGCAGTACTTC.

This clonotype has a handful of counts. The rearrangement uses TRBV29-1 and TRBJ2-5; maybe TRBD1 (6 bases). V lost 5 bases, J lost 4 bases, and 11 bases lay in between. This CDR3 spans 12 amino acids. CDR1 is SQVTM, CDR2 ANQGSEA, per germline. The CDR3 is CSVSTGRETQYF. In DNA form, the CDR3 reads TGCAGCGTTTCCACAGGGCGAGAGACCCAGTACTTC.

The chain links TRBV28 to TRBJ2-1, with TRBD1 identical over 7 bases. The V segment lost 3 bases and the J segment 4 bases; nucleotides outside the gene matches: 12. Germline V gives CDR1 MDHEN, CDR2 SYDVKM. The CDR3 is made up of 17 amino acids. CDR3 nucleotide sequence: TGTGCCAGCAGTTTTCCCTCCGACAGGGTCGGGTACAATGAGCAGTTCTTC. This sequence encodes CASSFPSDRVGYNEQFF.

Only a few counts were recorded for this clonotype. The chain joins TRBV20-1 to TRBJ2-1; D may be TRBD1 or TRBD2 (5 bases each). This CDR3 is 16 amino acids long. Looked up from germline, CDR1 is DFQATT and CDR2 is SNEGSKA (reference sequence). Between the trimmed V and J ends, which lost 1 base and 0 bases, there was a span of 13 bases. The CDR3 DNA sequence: TGCAGTGCTAGAGGGGACGGCGGACCCTCCTACAATGAGCAGTTCTTC. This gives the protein CSARGDGGPSYNEQFF.

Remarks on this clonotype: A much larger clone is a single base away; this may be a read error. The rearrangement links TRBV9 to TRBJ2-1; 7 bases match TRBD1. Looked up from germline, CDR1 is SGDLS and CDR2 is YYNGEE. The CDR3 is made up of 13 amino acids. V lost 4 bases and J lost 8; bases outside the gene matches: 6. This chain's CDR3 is CASSIGQVDEQFF. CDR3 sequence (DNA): TGTGCCAGCAGCATTGGACAGGTAGATGAGCAGTTCTTC.

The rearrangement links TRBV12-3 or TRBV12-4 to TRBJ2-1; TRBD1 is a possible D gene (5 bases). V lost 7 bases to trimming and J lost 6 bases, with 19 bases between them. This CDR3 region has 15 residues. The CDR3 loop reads CASKYTGQWGNEQFF. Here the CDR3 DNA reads TGTGCCAGCAAATACACCGGACAATGGGGCAATGAGCAGTTCTTC.